The source of this T cell receptor beta chain is a study of T cell repertoires in cytomegalovirus infection. Study overall: CMV infection and matching HLA type were both indicated by public TCR beta signatures.

As to this clonotype: Its antigen is still unknown.

The CDR3 spans 13 residues. Trimming took 10 bases from V and 0 from J, leaving 12 bases between them. Looked up from germline, CDR1 is MNHEY and CDR2 is SVGAGI. TCRdb processed the reads anew with MiXCR; each CDR3 protein has one entry. The repertoire holds some 400,000 distinct CDR3 sequences, roughly 18% seen once, with 7.5% to 9.5% in the top ten. General study points: Clonotype analysis showed dominance of the ex vivo response by HLA-C-restricted CMV-specific TCR beta clonotypes. Summed frequency of public TCR beta families distinguished CMV carriers with the relevant HLA.

The rearrangement uses TRBV6-5 and TRBJ1-1; tentative D call: TRBD1 (5 bases). The TCR sequence derives from a human donor in good health (CMV status not recorded). Some clones in this sample may be carry-over from other donors' samples. Sequenced: PBMCs. The CDR3 nucleotides read TGTGCCACCCGGGGGGGAGTGAACACTGAAGCTTTCTTT. Protein sequence: CATRGGVNTEAFF.